One and the same sample provided the 28 T cell receptor beta chains below, sequenced in a study of shared clonotypes between healthy human individuals (dated by TCRdb to 2019 to 2021). Libraries came from the immunoSEQ multiplex PCR assay. The table was pulled from immuneACCESS by TCRdb, which kept in-frame rearrangements only. Such tables lose some clones; where checked, under half of the loss comes from unresolved V genes, and the rest has no known cause. Present in this sample are approximately 470,000 clones, approximately 81% of which were seen just once. The biggest ten clones account for 10% to 15% of the sample. The sample was PBMCs. The source is a woman in her thirties or forties in good health. Some clones in this sample may be carry-over from other donors' samples.

J is TRBJ2-5 and V is TRBV10-3; D is undetermined. The DNA matches TRBJ2-7 better at its end, which makes the J call doubtful. Germline V gene lookup returns CDR1 ENHRY and CDR2 SYGVKD. This CDR3 is 13 amino acids long. CDR3 coding DNA: TGTGCCATCAGTGATGAGCAGGACGGCGAGCAGTACTTC. Translating gives CAISDEQDGEQYF.

Remarks on this clone: A far larger clone is only one base removed, so a read error is likely. The rearrangement uses TRBV9 and TRBJ1-5; D perhaps matches TRBD1 (6 bases). Trimming removed 3 bases from V and 5 bases from J, with 12 bases in between. From germline, CDR1 is SGDLS and CDR2 YYNGEE. The CDR3 loop spans 14 amino acids. CDR3: CASSEQGGYQPQHF. The CDR3 DNA sequence: TGTGCCAGCAGCGAACAGGGTGGGTATCAGCCCCAGCATTTT. Full variable domain (rest looked up from reference TRBV9 and TRBJ1-5): DSGVTQTPKHLITATGQRVTLRCSPRSGDLSVYWYQQSLDQGLQFLIQYYNGEERAKGNILERFSAQQFPDLHSELNLSSLELGDSALYFCASSEQGGYQPQHFGDGTRLSIL.

The chain has TRBV5-4 and TRBJ2-3; possibly TRBD2 for D (6 bases). Between the trimmed V and J ends, which lost 5 bases and 0 bases, there was a span of 13 bases. The CDR3 totals 15 residues. Germline CDR1 reads SGHNT; CDR2 reads YYREEE (reference sequence). Here the CDR3 DNA reads TGTGCCAGCAGACCGGCCAGCGGGAGCACAGATACGCAGTATTTT. Residues: CASRPASGSTDTQYF.

As to this clone: A far bigger clonotype differs at one base, so this is likely a read error. The chain recombines TRBV4-2 with TRBJ2-5, with 8 nucleotides matching TRBD2. Germline CDR1 and CDR2: LGHNA and YNFKEQ. This CDR3 comprises 15 residues. J gave up 5 bases and V 5 bases, and 10 bases lay outside the gene matches. CDR3 region: CASSKTGGPQETQYF. For the CDR3, the DNA is TGTGCCAGCAGCAAAACGGGAGGGCCCCAGGAGACCCAGTACTTC.

As concerns this clone: This sequence is one base from a far larger clone and is likely a read error. The V and J genes are TRBV6-1 and TRBJ1-1; D gene unclear. Germline CDR1 is MNHNS and CDR2 is SASEGT. The CDR3 length is 12 residues. Between the trimmed V and J ends, which lost 4 bases and 6 bases, there was a span of 9 bases. CDR3 region: CASSARVSEAFF. In DNA, the CDR3 is TGTGCCAGCAGTGCCCGGGTCTCTGAAGCTTTCTTT.

The V and J genes are TRBV7-8 and TRBJ1-3; 7 bases agree with TRBD1. The CDR3 loop spans 14 amino acids. V gave up 8 bases and J gave up 4 bases; unmatched junction bases: 8. Germline assignment: CDR1 SGHVS and CDR2 FQNEAQ. The CDR3 is CASQGQLLGNTIYF. Here the CDR3 DNA reads TGTGCCAGCCAGGGACAGCTGCTGGGAAACACCATATATTTT.

As for this clone: A far larger clone lies a single base away; this is likely a read error. This sequence joins TRBV12-5 and TRBJ2-7; 7 bases agree with TRBD2. V was pared by 9 bases and J by 4 bases, with 6 bases of the junction left unmatched. The CDR3 runs to 12 residues. Germline CDR1 and CDR2: LGHNT and FRNRAP. The CDR3: CARGAGRYEQYF. CDR3 DNA sequence: TGTGCTAGGGGAGCGGGAAGGTACGAGCAGTACTTC.

Comments on this clone: A far larger clone is just one base off, so this is likely a read error. The chain links TRBV18 to TRBJ2-1; D is perhaps TRBD2 (6 bases). V was trimmed by 4 bases and J by 5 bases, leaving 12 bases between them. Germline CDR1 and CDR2: KGHSH and LQKENI. The CDR3 extends over 14 amino acids. The CDR3 reads CASSQSGSDNEQFF. The CDR3 nucleotides are TGTGCCAGCTCACAGAGCGGGTCTGACAATGAGCAGTTCTTC.

As DNA, the CDR3 is TGTGCCAGCAGCTTAAAGTACGGGGGCACTGAAGCTTTCTTT. Its translation: CASSLKYGGTEAFF. The chain joins TRBV7-2 to TRBJ1-1; maybe TRBD1 (5 bases). The germline V gene has CDR1 SGHTA and CDR2 FQGNSA. Trimming took off 2 bases at V and 4 bases at J, with 11 bases between the two ends. This CDR3 is built from 14 residues.

This clone was observed at least ten times. This rearrangement joins TRBV18 to TRBJ2-7; a weak D match, TRBD2 (5 bases). V was trimmed by 6 bases and J by 2 bases, leaving 8 bases between them. Looked up from germline, CDR1 is KGHSH and CDR2 is LQKENI. CDR3 length: 12 amino acids. The CDR3: CASSRGTYEQYF. The CDR3 region has the DNA TGTGCCAGCTCCCGGGGTACCTACGAGCAGTACTTC.

This clone was recorded only once. The chain combines TRBV11-2 with TRBJ1-1, with TRBD1 identical over 10 bases. J was trimmed by 2 bases and V by 5 bases; bases with no gene match: 17. This CDR3 has 19 residues. The V gene's germline CDR1 is SGHAT and CDR2 FQNNGV. CDR3 amino acids: CASSPRIMAWDRGNTEAFF. The CDR3 DNA reads TGTGCCAGCAGCCCCCGCATCATGGCGTGGGACAGGGGTAACACTGAAGCTTTCTTT.

The V and J genes are TRBV7-9 and TRBJ2-3, with D tentatively TRBD2 (6 bases). The CDR3 runs 13 residues. Between the trimmed V and J ends, which lost 2 bases and 4 bases, there was a span of 7 bases. From germline, CDR1 is SEHNR and CDR2 FQNEAQ (reference sequence). CDR3 in amino acids: CASSLTGADTQYF. The CDR3 bases are TGTGCCAGCAGCTTAACGGGAGCAGATACGCAGTATTTT. Full variable domain (outside the CDR3, taken from reference TRBV7-9 and TRBJ2-3): DTGVSQNPRHKITKRGQNVTFRCDPISEHNRLYWYRQTLGQGPEFLTYFQNEAQLEKSRLLSDRFSAERPKGSFSTLEIQRTEQGDSAMYLCASSLTGADTQYFGPGTRLTVL.

This clone was found many times. CDR3 sequence: CASSEGAGGVTEAFF. CDR3 in DNA: TGTGCCAGCAGTGAGGGGGCGGGGGGAGTCACTGAAGCTTTCTTT. The chain recombines TRBV25-1 with TRBJ1-1; the D gene is possibly TRBD1 (6 bases). The V and J ends lost 3 bases and 4 bases respectively, with 15 bases between them. The CDR3 spans 15 residues. Germline V gene data show CDR1 as MGHDK and CDR2 as SYGVNS.

The gene calls are TRBV5-1 and TRBJ2-5; D could derive from TRBD1 or TRBD2 (6 bases each). The CDR3 is made up of 15 amino acids. V shed 3 bases and J shed 4 bases, with 16 bases lying between them. CDR1 and CDR2 from the germline V gene are SGHRS and YFSETQ. CDR3 in amino acids: CASSSGDGGGETQYF. The CDR3, as DNA: TGCGCCAGCAGCTCAGGGGACGGAGGGGGAGAGACCCAGTACTTC.

The chain is built from TRBV15 and TRBJ2-1; 11 nucleotides agree with TRBD2. This CDR3 is 16 amino acids long. With 0 bases clipped from V and 8 bases from J, the junction kept 6 bases outside the gene matches. Germline CDR1 LNHNV, CDR2 YYDKDF (reference sequence). Here the CDR3 reads CATSRERLAGGDEQFF. The CDR3 bases are TGTGCCACCAGCAGAGAGCGCCTAGCGGGAGGTGATGAGCAGTTCTTC.

The chain uses TRBV28 and TRBJ2-7; no clear D. The CDR3 spans 14 residues. Looked up from germline, CDR1 is MDHEN and CDR2 is SYDVKM. V lost 5 bases and J lost 2, with 13 bases in between. CDR3 in DNA: TGTGCCAGCAGTCGCCCCCAAGGGCCCTACGAGCAGTACTTC. This codes for CASSRPQGPYEQYF.

The chain employs TRBV29-1 and TRBJ1-1; D unresolved. CDR1 is SQVTM, CDR2 ANQGSEA, per germline. The CDR3 extends over 12 amino acids. V lost 4 bases and J 5 bases, leaving 11 bases between the germline ends. CDR3: CSVGSPGTEAFF. CDR3 coding DNA: TGCAGCGTTGGTTCACCGGGTACTGAAGCTTTCTTT.

J is TRBJ2-3 and V is TRBV28; 9 nucleotides align to TRBD2. Germline assignment: CDR1 MDHEN and CDR2 SYDVKM. The CDR3 is made up of 16 amino acids. V was pared by 4 bases and J by 9 bases, with 14 bases of the junction left unmatched. CDR3 in amino acids: CASSSMGSGRKLTQYF. In DNA, the CDR3 is TGTGCCAGCAGTTCAATGGGTAGCGGGAGAAAGCTCACGCAGTATTTT.

In DNA form, the CDR3 reads TGTGCCAGCAGCTTACTAGCGGGACGGTCCAATGAGCAGTTCTTC. Protein sequence: CASSLLAGRSNEQFF. V and J are TRBV7-3 and TRBJ2-1; 9 nucleotides agree with TRBD2. CDR1 is SGHTA and CDR2 is FQGTGA in the germline V gene. V shed 2 bases, J shed 6 bases, and the junction held 5 bases outside the gene matches. The CDR3 totals 15 residues.

Details on this clone: The same CDR3 arises from other DNA sequences in this sample as well. The rearrangement uses TRBV5-1 and TRBJ2-2, with D possibly matching TRBD1 (5 bases). V lost 4 bases and J 1 base, leaving 8 bases between the germline ends. The CDR3 consists of 14 residues. Germline CDR1 reads SGHRS; CDR2 reads YFSETQ. The CDR3 nucleotides read TGCGCCAGCAGCCTCGGACAGAACACCGGGGAGCTGTTTTTT. Protein: CASSLGQNTGELFF.

The rearrangement uses TRBV5-1 and TRBJ2-7, with D hard to call. V shed 2 bases and J shed 5 bases, with 14 bases lying between them. The CDR3 is 14 amino acids. Germline CDR1 reads SGHRS; CDR2 reads YFSETQ. CDR3 DNA: TGCGCCAGCAGCTTTCGAGCCTCCTTAGACGAGCAGTACTTC. This codes for CASSFRASLDEQYF. The entire variable domain, with the rest obtained from reference TRBV5-1 and TRBJ2-7, is as follows: KAGVTQTPRYLIKTRGQQVTLSCSPISGHRSVSWYQQTPGQGLQFLFEYFSETQRNKGNFPGRFSGRQFSNSRSEMNVSTLELGDSALYLCASSFRASLDEQYFGPGTRLTVT.

The J gene is TRBJ2-4, the V gene TRBV5-1; 13 nucleotides agree with TRBD2. The V gene's germline CDR1 is SGHRS and CDR2 YFSETQ. This CDR3 has 14 residues. The V segment lost 4 bases and the J segment 9 bases; nucleotides outside the gene matches: 4. CDR3 coding DNA: TGCGCCAGCAGCGGCGGACTAGCGGGAGTCATTCAGTACTTC. Protein product: CASSGGLAGVIQYF.

Note on this clone: A read error likely explains this, since a far larger clone differs by one base. The sample holds other DNA sequences that translate to the same CDR3. J is TRBJ1-1 and V is TRBV6-6, with D possibly being TRBD1 (6 bases). Per the germline V gene, CDR1 is MNHNY and CDR2 is SVGAGI (reference sequence). The length of the CDR3 is 14 residues. The CDR3 coding sequence is TGCGCCAGCAGTCTAGCGACAGGCAACACTGAAGCTTTCTTT. Protein product: CASSLATGNTEAFF.

The gene calls are TRBV5-6 and TRBJ2-7; 8 positions agree with TRBD1. V lost 2 bases and J lost 5; bases outside the gene matches: 9. Germline assignment: CDR1 SGHDT and CDR2 YYEEEE. The CDR3 loop spans 15 amino acids. The CDR3 DNA follows: TGTGCCAGCAGCTTTGTAGGACAGGGAGCCGACGAGCAGTACTTC. Translating it yields CASSFVGQGADEQYF.

The genes are TRBV30 and TRBJ2-7; D could derive from TRBD1 or TRBD2 (5 bases each). Between the trimmed V and J ends, which lost 2 bases and 0 bases, there was a span of 14 bases. This CDR3 contains 15 residues. Germline assignment: CDR1 GTSNPN and CDR2 SVGIG (reference sequence). The CDR3 region is CAWSSGRGPSYEQYF. Here the CDR3 DNA reads TGTGCCTGGAGTTCTGGACGGGGACCCTCCTACGAGCAGTACTTC.

This rearrangement joins TRBV15 to TRBJ2-5, with D maybe TRBD1 (6 bases). The CDR3 sequence is 15 residues long. Trimming stripped 2 bases from V and 1 base from J, with 11 bases between. Germline CDR1 reads LNHNV; CDR2 reads YYDKDF (reference sequence). This CDR3 is CATSRNGQSQETQYF. In nucleotides, the CDR3 is TGTGCCACCAGCAGAAACGGACAGTCCCAAGAGACCCAGTACTTC.

This chain joins TRBV7-9 and TRBJ2-7; TRBD2 is a possible D gene (5 bases). Germline V gene lookup returns CDR1 SEHNR and CDR2 FQNEAQ (reference sequence). Trimming cost V 2 bases and J 3 bases, with 11 bases left between them. CDR3 size: 14 residues. Written as DNA, the CDR3 is TGTGCCAGCAGCTTAATTGGAGGAAGCTACGAGCAGTACTTC. Protein sequence: CASSLIGGSYEQYF.

The rearrangement links TRBV5-4 to TRBJ2-2; 15 bases line up with TRBD2. The CDR3 has 15 residues. J lost 9 bases, V lost 4 bases, and 4 bases had no gene match. The germline CDR1 and CDR2 sequences are SGHNT and YYREEE (reference sequence). The CDR3 protein is CASSGLAGGPRELFF. The CDR3 DNA reads TGTGCCAGCAGCGGACTAGCGGGAGGGCCCCGGGAGCTGTTTTTT. Full variable domain (rest looked up from reference TRBV5-4 and TRBJ2-2): ETGVTQSPTHLIKTRGQQVTLRCSSQSGHNTVSWYQQALGQGPQFIFQYYREEENGRGNFPPRFSGLQFPNYSSELNVNALELDDSALYLCASSGLAGGPRELFFGEGSRLTVL.